The source of this T cell receptor (beta chain) is a study of OX40 agonist ivuxolimab in advanced cancers. At the level of the study: Prior checkpoint blockade (anti-PD-1, anti-PD-L1 or anti-CTLA-4) was permitted; less than 45% had it.

A remark on this clone: Antigen unknown.

Assay: immunoSEQ multiplex PCR; the TCRdb copy retains only in-frame clones and omits some. The data show around 40,000 clones, roughly 80% seen once. Study results and limitations: Fewer expanded clones were found on average in CD4+ than in CD8+ T cells.

The CDR3 extends over 14 amino acids. The V and J ends lost 1 base and 6 bases respectively, with 10 bases between them. Germline lookup yields CDR1 LNHDA and CDR2 SQIVND (reference sequence). Specimen: CD4+ or CD8+ T cells sorted from blood, collected in a trial of the OX40 agonist ivuxolimab. This clonotype was sampled from an adult with an advanced solid tumor such as melanoma, head and neck, liver or kidney cancer. The chain joins TRBV19 to TRBJ1-5; weak D call: TRBD1 (5 bases). The CDR3: CASSIAGWGQPQHF. CDR3 bases: TGTGCCAGTAGTATAGCAGGGTGGGGTCAGCCCCAGCATTTT.